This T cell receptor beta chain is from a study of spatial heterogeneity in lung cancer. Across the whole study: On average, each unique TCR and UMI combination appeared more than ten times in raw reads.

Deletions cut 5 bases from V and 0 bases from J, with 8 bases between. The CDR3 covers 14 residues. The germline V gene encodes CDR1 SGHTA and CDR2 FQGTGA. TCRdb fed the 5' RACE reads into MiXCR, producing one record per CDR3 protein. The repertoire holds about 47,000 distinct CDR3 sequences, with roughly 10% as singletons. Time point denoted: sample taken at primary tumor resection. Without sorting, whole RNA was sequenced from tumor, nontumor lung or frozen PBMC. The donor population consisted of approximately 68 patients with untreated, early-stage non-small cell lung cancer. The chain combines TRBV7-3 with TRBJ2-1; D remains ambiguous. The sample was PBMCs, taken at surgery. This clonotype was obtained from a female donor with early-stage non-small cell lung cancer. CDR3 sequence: CASSQESSYNEQFF. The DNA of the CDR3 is TGTGCCAGCAGCCAGGAAAGCTCCTACAATGAGCAGTTCTTC.